This T cell receptor beta chain comes out of a study of PD-L1 blockade in urothelial cancer. Background on the study: Males with bladder-origin urothelial cancer constituted twenty-five of 29 patients. Patients' histories included 0 to 3 prior chemotherapy regimens. General study findings and limits: Prediction of better survival came from below-median pretreatment blood TCR clonality.

Germline-derived CDR1 and CDR2 are GTSNPN and SVGIG (reference sequence). V lost 4 bases to trimming and J lost 4 bases, with 20 bases between them. This CDR3 is 16 amino acids long. Every PCR was spiked with synthetic TCR analog templates. Sequencing was performed with immunoSEQ multiplex PCR; in TCRdb, only in-frame clones are kept and a portion is missing. The data hold 57,000 or so clones, with almost 85% observed a single time. Comments on this clone: Its antigen is undetermined.

The origin of this receptor is a man between 65 and 85 years old with urothelial cancer. The sequenced sample was PBMCs, obtained around atezolizumab (anti-PD-L1) treatment. This sequence joins TRBV30 and TRBJ2-1, with D tentatively TRBD2 (6 bases). DNA for the CDR3: TGTGCCTGGACCACTGGGGTAGCGGTTAAATACAATGAGCAGTTCTTC. The encoded protein is CAWTTGVAVKYNEQFF. Looking up the rest from reference TRBV30 and TRBJ2-1 gives the full variable domain: SQTIHQWPATLVQPVGSPLSLECTVEGTSNPNLYWYRQAAGRGLQLLFYSVGIGQISSEVPQNLSASRPQDRQFILSSKKLLLSDSGFYLCAWTTGVAVKYNEQFFGPGTRLTVL.